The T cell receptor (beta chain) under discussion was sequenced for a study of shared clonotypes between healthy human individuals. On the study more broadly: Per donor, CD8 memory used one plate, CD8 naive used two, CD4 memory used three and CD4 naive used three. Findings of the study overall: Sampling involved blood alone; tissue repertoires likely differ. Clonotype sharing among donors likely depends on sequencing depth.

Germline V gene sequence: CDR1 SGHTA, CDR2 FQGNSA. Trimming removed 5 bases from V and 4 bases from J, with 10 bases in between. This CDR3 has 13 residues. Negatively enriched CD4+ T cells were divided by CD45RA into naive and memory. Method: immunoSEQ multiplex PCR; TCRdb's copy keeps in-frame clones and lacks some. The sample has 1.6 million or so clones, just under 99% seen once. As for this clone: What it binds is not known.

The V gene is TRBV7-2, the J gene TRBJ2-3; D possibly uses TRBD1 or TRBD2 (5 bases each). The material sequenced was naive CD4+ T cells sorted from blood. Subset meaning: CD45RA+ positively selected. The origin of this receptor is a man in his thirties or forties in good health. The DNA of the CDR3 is TGTGCCAGCAGCCCTCAGGGACCAGATACGCAGTATTTT. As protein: CASSPQGPDTQYF.